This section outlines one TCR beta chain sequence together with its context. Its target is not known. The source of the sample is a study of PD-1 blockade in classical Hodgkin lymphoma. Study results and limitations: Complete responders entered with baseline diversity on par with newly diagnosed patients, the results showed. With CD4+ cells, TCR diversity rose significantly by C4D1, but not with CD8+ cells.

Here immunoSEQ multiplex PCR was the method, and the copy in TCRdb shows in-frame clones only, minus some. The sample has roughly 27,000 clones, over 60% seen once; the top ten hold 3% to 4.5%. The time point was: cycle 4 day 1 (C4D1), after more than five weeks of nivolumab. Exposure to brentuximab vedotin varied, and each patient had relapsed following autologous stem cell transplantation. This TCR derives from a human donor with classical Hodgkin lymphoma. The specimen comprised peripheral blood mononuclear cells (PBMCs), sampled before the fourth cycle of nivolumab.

CDR3 amino acids: CASSRQRSSYNEQFF. The CDR3 coding sequence is TGTGCCAGCAGCCGACAGCGGAGCTCCTACAATGAGCAGTTCTTC. This chain joins TRBV7-3 and TRBJ2-1; D might be TRBD1 or TRBD2, each matching 5 bases. The CDR3 loop spans 15 amino acids. From germline, CDR1 is SGHTA and CDR2 FQGTGA. Deletions cut 5 bases from V and 0 bases from J, with 11 bases between.